This T cell receptor (beta chain) was recovered during a study of blood T cell repertoires in COVID-19. Study background: PBMCs, B-cell-depleted T cells, or T cells provided the cDNA or gDNA that made up the material.

This CDR3 spans 15 amino acids. Per the germline V gene, CDR1 is ENHRY and CDR2 is SYGVKD. V dropped 2 bases and J dropped 7; count of bases not matched to a gene: 2. As handled by the study authors: Estimation of nucleated cell counts relied on the amplification of reference gene primers. Profiling relied on immunoSEQ multiplex PCR, and the TCRdb table lists in-frame clones only, not all of them. Clonal size and the V and J genes are those of that table, whereas D and trimming came from the DNA. The sample has hundreds of thousands of clones; roughly 90% are singletons. The clonotype was recovered from a woman in her twenties or thirties who had been exposed to COVID-19. The rearrangement joins TRBV10-3 to TRBJ1-6; 10 bases agree with TRBD1. The specimen sequenced was PBMCs or T cells enriched from blood (not recorded which). The CDR3 DNA follows: TGTGCCATCAGTGAGCTGGGACAGGGGAATTCACCCCTCCACTTT. The encoded protein is CAISELGQGNSPLHF.